This TCR beta chain was profiled in a study of regulatory T cells in long-lasting Graves disease. Study background: Over-5-year antithyroid drug use with positive TSH receptor antibodies defined persistent Graves' disease in the study.

Only a few counts were recorded for this clonotype. Time point described: persistent/refractory GD, antithyroid drugs over 5 years with positive TRAb. With RNA extracted from PBMCs as input, the TCR library was made. Graves' disease diagnoses followed American Thyroid Association guidelines. Xi'an, China, was home to the endocrinology department that provided patients. Trimming took off 0 bases at V and 0 bases at J, with 6 bases between the two ends. Germline lookup yields CDR1 LNHDA and CDR2 SQIVND (reference sequence). The CDR3 runs to 15 residues. Arm-PCR of CDR3 regions with iRepertoire HTBI primers generated TCR beta libraries. Each CDR3 protein gets one entry after TCRdb re-called the multiplex PCR reads with MiXCR. The repertoire consists of about 310,000 distinct CDR3 sequences, with approximately 20% occurring once and the leading ten covering roughly three fifths.

The chain combines TRBV19 with TRBJ1-5; D not certain. The TCR originated in a female donor with Graves disease. Sequencing was performed on peripheral blood mononuclear cells (PBMCs), taken when the disease was refractory, from a patient treated with antithyroid drugs. Here the CDR3 DNA reads TGTGCCAGTAGTATAGATCTTTATAGCAATCAGCCCCAGCATTTT. Protein: CASSIDLYSNQPQHF.